These 9 T cell receptor beta chains share one sample of origin, sequenced in a study of T cell responses to AZD1222 COVID-19 vaccine. Generated by immunoSEQ multiplex PCR, the TCRdb table keeps only in-frame clones and is missing some. The sample has about 80,000 clones, over 75% seen once; the top ten hold 3.4%. The input for sequencing was peripheral blood, taken 28 days after the second AZD1222 dose. The origin of the receptors is an adult who received the AZD1222 COVID-19 vaccine.

The V call is TRBV6-5, the J call TRBJ1-3, with a possible D match to TRBD1 (5 bases). CDR1 MNHEY and CDR2 SVGAGI come from the germline V gene. V lost 4 bases to trimming and J lost 0 bases, with 10 bases between them. CDR3 length equals 15 residues. The DNA of the CDR3 is TGTGCCAGCAGTTGGGGGAACCTCTCTGGAAACACCATATATTTT. This codes for CASSWGNLSGNTIYF.

The rearrangement links TRBV4-1 to TRBJ2-5; TRBD1 matches at 9 bases. Germline-derived CDR1 and CDR2 are MGHRA and YSYEKL. With V trimmed by 6 bases and J by 2 bases, 4 bases remained unmatched. The CDR3 is 14 amino acids. The DNA for the CDR3 is TGCGCCAGCAGGCGGACAGGGGCACAAGAGACCCAGTACTTC. It translates to CASRRTGAQETQYF.

In this sample, this clone turned up once. CDR3 nucleotides: TGTGCCAGCAGCGGCCCGGGACCGAGCAATCAGCCCCAGCATTTT. This sequence encodes CASSGPGPSNQPQHF. J is TRBJ1-5 and V is TRBV7-8; a weak D match, TRBD1 (5 bases). Trimming took off 5 bases at V and 1 base at J, with 12 bases between the two ends. The length of the CDR3 is 15 residues. Germline lookup yields CDR1 SGHVS and CDR2 FQNEAQ.

V usage is TRBV3-1 (or the pseudogene TRBV3-2) and J usage is TRBJ1-1; TRBD1 is a possible D gene (5 bases). Germline CDR1 LGHDT, CDR2 YNNKEL (reference sequence). V was cut by 7 bases and J by 4 bases, with 16 bases left in between. The CDR3 loop spans 14 amino acids. The CDR3 DNA reads as TGTGCCAGCAACACCCCCCCAGGGACCACTGAAGCTTTCTTT. It codes for CASNTPPGTTEAFF.

The V and J genes are TRBV25-1 and TRBJ2-7; 15 nucleotides agree with TRBD2. The CDR3 has 15 residues. Losses at the gene ends were 4 bases for V and 6 bases for J; bases not matched to a gene: 4. Germline V gene sequence: CDR1 MGHDK, CDR2 SYGVNS. The CDR3 reads CASSGRGLAGGEQYF. Here the CDR3 DNA reads TGTGCCAGCAGTGGTAGGGGACTAGCGGGAGGCGAGCAGTACTTC.

The chain's CDR3 is CASSLWQGAVGTEAFF. The CDR3 coding sequence is TGTGCCAGCAGTTTATGGCAGGGGGCAGTTGGCACTGAAGCTTTCTTT. This chain joins TRBV27 and TRBJ1-1; 8 bases align to TRBD1. Germline CDR1 reads MNHEY; CDR2 reads SMNVEV (reference sequence). V dropped 1 base and J dropped 4; count of bases not matched to a gene: 8. This CDR3 is built from 16 residues.

The J gene is TRBJ2-7, the V gene TRBV11-2; the D is unclear. V was pared by 5 bases and J by 3 bases, with 11 bases between. The germline CDR1 and CDR2 sequences are SGHAT and FQNNGV. CDR3 size: 13 residues. The CDR3, as DNA: TGTGCCAGCAGCCCTAATCAATACTACGAGCAGTACTTC. It is translated as CASSPNQYYEQYF.

CDR3 nucleotide sequence: TGTGCCAGCAGTCAGCTAGCAGGAGAAAAACTGTTTTTT. It codes for CASSQLAGEKLFF. The chain links TRBV16 to TRBJ1-4; D not resolved. The CDR3 is 13 residues long. Germline CDR1 and CDR2: KGHSY and FQNENV. Deletions cut 6 bases from V and 8 bases from J, with 13 bases between.

This sequence joins TRBV10-2 and TRBJ1-1, with 8 bases matching TRBD1. The CDR3 totals 17 residues. Looked up from germline, CDR1 is WSHSY and CDR2 is SAAADI. V lost 6 bases, J lost 2 bases, and 14 bases stayed unmatched. CDR3 protein: CASSSDLLDRDNTEAFF. The CDR3 coding sequence is TGCGCCAGCAGCTCCGACCTCCTGGACAGGGACAACACTGAAGCTTTCTTT.